The 7 T cell receptor beta chains below were found in one sample sequenced in a study of T cell changes during pregnancy in multiple sclerosis. Sequencing used immunoSEQ multiplex PCR; TCRdb keeps in-frame clones, though not all of them. This repertoire shows more than 45,000 clones, 90% to 95% found once; its top ten account for around 4%. The sequences come from CD8+ T cells from peripheral blood mononuclear cells, collected in the second trimester of pregnancy. These receptors were obtained from a female donor with multiple sclerosis, enrolled in a pregnancy study.

The table lists this clone with a count of one. This rearrangement joins TRBV7-3 to TRBJ2-6; D is uncertain. This CDR3 contains 14 residues. Germline CDR1 and CDR2: SGHTA and FQGTGA. V was clipped by 7 bases and J by 0 bases, with 7 bases between them. The CDR3 coding sequence is TGTGCCAGCAAGGAGTTCTCTGGGGCCAACGTCCTGACTTTC. This codes for CASKEFSGANVLTF. Together with reference TRBV7-3 and TRBJ2-6, the CDR3 gives the full variable domain: GAGVSQTPSNKVTEKGKYVELRCDPISGHTALYWYRQSLGQGPEFLIYFQGTGAADDSGLPNDRFFAVRPEGSVSTLKIQRTERGDSAVYLCASKEFSGANVLTFGAGSRLTVL.

V usage is TRBV7-2 and J usage is TRBJ2-7, with 15 positions matching TRBD2. This CDR3 contains 17 residues. Germline V CDR1 and CDR2: SGHTA, FQGNSA. Unmatched junction bases numbered 10, after V lost 5 bases and J lost 5 bases. The CDR3 sequence: CASSLGTSGGNWNEQYF. CDR3 DNA: TGTGCCAGCAGCCTCGGGACTAGCGGGGGGAACTGGAACGAGCAGTACTTC.

The genes are TRBV6-1 and TRBJ1-2; 7 nucleotides align to TRBD1. V lost 3 bases and J lost 8; bases outside the gene matches: 9. This CDR3 is 14 amino acids long. Germline V lookup: CDR1 MNHNS, CDR2 SASEGT. For the CDR3, the DNA is TGTGCCAGCAGTGAGAAGGGACAGTTTCAAGGCTACACCTTC. Translating it yields CASSEKGQFQGYTF.

CDR3 in amino acids: CASSGDRGPTYEQYF. DNA for the CDR3: TGTGCCAGCAGTGGAGACAGGGGCCCGACCTACGAGCAGTACTTC. J is TRBJ2-7 and V is TRBV28, with 8 bases matching TRBD1. CDR3 length equals 15 residues. V lost 5 bases, J lost 2 bases, and 8 bases stayed unmatched. Germline values: CDR1 MDHEN, CDR2 SYDVKM.

The chain has TRBV21-1 and TRBJ2-4; TRBD2 is taken as the D call from the table, unchecked against the DNA. TRBV21-1 is reported as a pseudogene. This CDR3 has 17 residues. CDR3 nucleotides: TGTGCCAGCAGCAAGTCGGCGCGGGGTTTAGCCAAAAACATTCAGTACTTC. Protein sequence: CASSKSARGLAKNIQYF.

The chain couples TRBV5-1 to TRBJ2-3; possibly TRBD1 for D (6 bases). Germline V gene data show CDR1 as SGHRS and CDR2 as YFSETQ. This CDR3 spans 15 amino acids. V lost 4 bases, J lost 0 bases, and 12 bases lay in between. The CDR3 loop reads CASSLGATSTDTQYF. The CDR3 coding sequence is TGCGCCAGCAGCCTGGGGGCCACTAGCACAGATACGCAGTATTTT.

This chain joins TRBV7-6 and TRBJ2-1; unclear D gene. The CDR3 is made up of 13 amino acids. The germline gives CDR1 SGHVS, CDR2 FNYEAQ. V was trimmed by 1 base and J by 3 bases, leaving 4 bases between them. The CDR3 reads CASSLGDYNEQFF. CDR3 nucleotides: TGTGCCAGCAGCTTAGGAGACTACAATGAGCAGTTCTTC.